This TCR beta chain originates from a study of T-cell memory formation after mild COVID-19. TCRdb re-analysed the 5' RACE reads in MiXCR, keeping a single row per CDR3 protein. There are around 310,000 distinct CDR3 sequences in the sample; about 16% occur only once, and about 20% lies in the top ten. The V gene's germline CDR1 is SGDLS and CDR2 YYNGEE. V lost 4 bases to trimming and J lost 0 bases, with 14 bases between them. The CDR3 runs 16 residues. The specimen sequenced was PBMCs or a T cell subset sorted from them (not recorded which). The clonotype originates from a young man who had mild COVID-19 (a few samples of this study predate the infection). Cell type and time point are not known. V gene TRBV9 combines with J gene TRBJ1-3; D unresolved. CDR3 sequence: CASSSLGGPSGNTIYF. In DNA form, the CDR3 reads TGTGCCAGCAGCTCCTTGGGCGGGCCCTCTGGAAACACCATATATTTT.